The clone carrying this T cell receptor beta chain was detected only a few times. Its specificity is not known. These data originate in a study of T cell repertoires in cytomegalovirus infection. Looking at the study overall: Researchers turned to recently identified HLA-C-restricted CMV epitopes as well as well-studied HLA-B-restricted ones. CMV infection plus the matching HLA type was flagged by public TCR beta signatures. Overall study results and limits: Clonotype analysis showed dominance of the ex vivo response by HLA-C-restricted CMV-specific TCR beta clonotypes. Carriage of CMV together with the relevant HLA was identifiable through cumulative public TCR beta family frequency.

TCRdb fed the reads into MiXCR, producing one record per CDR3 protein. The sample records some 560,000 distinct CDR3 sequences, approximately 40% being singletons. The germline V gene has CDR1 SEHNR and CDR2 FQNEAQ (reference sequence). This CDR3 contains 17 residues. The ends lost 4 bases at V and 1 base at J; junction bases unmatched: 10. The material was cultured PBMCs, obtained from culture after CMV antigen stimulation. The clonotype originates from a human donor in good health (CMV status not recorded). Some clones in this sample may be carry-over from other donors' samples. This sequence joins TRBV7-9 and TRBJ1-3, with 7 bases that match TRBD1. CDR3 loop: CASSSSATGLSGNTIYF. CDR3 nucleotide sequence: TGTGCCAGCAGCTCGTCAGCGACAGGGCTTTCTGGAAACACCATATATTTT.